This record looks at one TCR beta chain sequence and its context. The data were produced by immunoSEQ multiplex PCR, yet TCRdb's version contains in-frame clones alone and is incomplete. The sample lists 55,000 to 95,000 clones, about 91% occurring once. The sample is drawn from a study of OX40 agonist ivuxolimab in advanced cancers. Between the trimmed V and J ends, which lost 2 bases and 2 bases, there was a span of 7 bases. CDR3 length: 14 residues. CDR1 and CDR2 (germline): KGHSH, LQKENI. The clonotype comes from an adult with an advanced solid tumor such as melanoma, head and neck, liver or kidney cancer. The rearrangement links TRBV18 to TRBJ1-5; perhaps TRBD1 as D (5 bases). The source was CD4+ or CD8+ T cells sorted from blood, collected in a trial of the OX40 agonist ivuxolimab. Here the CDR3 DNA reads TGTGCCAGCTCACCAGGGGACGGCAATCAGCCCCAGCATTTT. Translation: CASSPGDGNQPQHF.